The sequence of this T cell receptor beta chain was determined in a study of sequential checkpoint blockade in melanoma. Treatment described: randomized to nivolumab then ipilimumab (arm A) or the reverse (arm B). Using immunoSEQ multiplex PCR, the repertoire was profiled, and TCRdb retains in-frame clones only, with some absent. The sample contains tens of thousands of clones, 84% of which appear only once. The sequence was obtained from a human donor with melanoma. This sample comprised CD8+ T cells sorted from blood (inferred from file names), obtained from a patient given nivolumab and ipilimumab in sequence.

CDR3 sequence (DNA): TGTGCCAGCAGTTTAAGGGGCGCAGGTACCGAGCAGTACTTC. Protein: CASSLRGAGTEQYF. This rearrangement joins TRBV27 to TRBJ2-7; a possible D gene is TRBD1 (5 bases). This CDR3 region has 14 residues. The germline CDR1 and CDR2 sequences are MNHEY and SMNVEV (reference sequence). Trimming stripped 2 bases from V and 6 bases from J, with 14 bases between.